The rows below give T cell receptor beta chains drawn from one sample of a study of cytomegalovirus exposure and HLA in healthy donors. Clones were sequenced by immunoSEQ multiplex PCR, and TCRdb holds only the in-frame ones, with some missing. The repertoire includes 160,000 or so clones, about 88% of them detected once, and over 1.5% sits in the top ten. Sequenced material: PBMCs. The receptors stem from a woman younger than 35 in good health and CMV-seronegative. CDR3s include the opening cysteine and the closing phenylalanine or tryptophan. A D gene is named only where the DNA matches it firmly. Clone size, where shown, is once, few, many, or a class for clones that have expanded.

>TRBJ1-6|TRBV11-2|.|15|once
CASSVNRLRNSPLHF
TGTGCCAGCAGCGTGAACAGGCTTCGTAATTCACCCCTCCACTTT
>TRBJ1-4|TRBV27|TRBD1|16|once
CASSLPHRGRREKLFF
TGTGCCAGCAGTCTACCCCACAGGGGGCGACGTGAAAAACTGTTTTTT
>TRBJ2-3|TRBV7-2|.|14|.
CASSLSRFTDTQYF
TGTGCCAGCAGCTTGAGTCGGTTCACAGATACGCAGTATTTT
>TRBJ1-1|TRBV9|.|13|few
CASSVKPNTEAFF
TGTGCCAGCAGCGTTAAGCCGAACACTGAAGCTTTCTTT
>TRBJ2-2|TRBV19|TRBD1|16|once
CASSGPGQENTGELFF
TGTGCCAGTAGTGGTCCGGGACAGGAGAACACCGGGGAGCTGTTTTTT
>TRBJ2-1|TRBV6-5|TRBD2|15|.
CASSPGLAGYNEQFF
TGTGCCAGCAGCCCGGGACTAGCGGGTTACAATGAGCAGTTCTTC
>TRBJ2-1|TRBV27|TRBD2|15|.
CASAVTSGAYNEQFF
TGTGCCAGCGCCGTGACTAGCGGGGCGTACAATGAGCAGTTCTTC
>TRBJ1-2|TRBV19|.|14|.
CASSPQVSYYGYTF
TGTGCCAGTAGCCCTCAGGTGTCTTACTATGGCTACACCTTC
>TRBJ2-3|TRBV7-2|TRBD1|14|.
CASSSRQGHDTQYF
TGTGCCAGCAGCTCCCGACAGGGTCACGATACGCAGTATTTT
>TRBJ1-1|TRBV19|.|14|few
CASSISGGNTEAFF
TGTGCCAGTAGTATTTCGGGGGGTAACACTGAAGCTTTCTTT